Below are 10 T cell receptor beta chains sequenced from a single sample in a study of blood T cell repertoires in COVID-19. TCRdb's table, derived via immunoSEQ multiplex PCR, lists solely in-frame clones and lacks some. The data show 250,000 to 350,000 clones, about 91% seen once. Sequencing was done on a sample of PBMCs or T cells enriched from blood (not recorded which). Receptor source: a woman aged 18-29 years who had recovered from COVID-19.

This chain joins TRBV19 and TRBJ2-1; the D is unclear. V dropped 3 bases and J dropped 10 bases, with 13 bases sitting between them. The CDR3 spans 13 residues. Looked up from germline, CDR1 is LNHDA and CDR2 is SQIVND (reference sequence). The CDR3 nucleotides read TGTGCCAGTAGTATGGATAAGAGACTGGAGCAGTTCTTC. Translation gives CASSMDKRLEQFF. Based on the CDR3 plus reference TRBV19 and TRBJ2-1, the full variable domain is DGGITQSPKYLFRKEGQNVTLSCEQNLNHDAMYWYRQDPGQGLRLIYYSQIVNDFQKGDIAEGYSVSREKKESFPLTVTSAQKNPTAFYLCASSMDKRLEQFFGPGTRLTVL.

This clone was recorded only once. The CDR3 region has the DNA TGTGCCAGCAGCGTTCAGGACTCCTACAATGAGCAGTTCTTC. Amino acids: CASSVQDSYNEQFF. The chain combines TRBV9 with TRBJ2-1; no clear D gene. V was shortened by 2 bases and J by 0 bases, with 6 bases between the two germline ends. The CDR3 covers 14 residues. Germline-derived CDR1 and CDR2 are SGDLS and YYNGEE.

This chain links TRBV7-9 with TRBJ2-1, with TRBD2 identical over 11 bases. This CDR3 comprises 13 residues. Germline CDR1 and CDR2: SEHNR and FQNEAQ (reference sequence). Germline trimming cut 5 bases from V and 14 bases from J; bases unmatched to any gene: 8. The CDR3 sequence: CASSQTSGNDEFF. For the CDR3, the DNA is TGTGCCAGCAGCCAGACTAGCGGGAACGATGAGTTCTTC.

The V gene is TRBV11-2, the J gene TRBJ2-7, with TRBD1 matching 11 bases. J gave up 3 bases and V 5 bases, and 12 bases lay outside the gene matches. The CDR3 has 17 residues. CDR1 is SGHAT, CDR2 FQNNGV, per germline. The DNA of the CDR3 is TGTGCCAGCAGCCACGACACCCGGACAGGGGGCTACTACGAGCAGTACTTC. Translation: CASSHDTRTGGYYEQYF.

This chain's CDR3 is CASSEFRQGAKEQYF. In DNA form, the CDR3 reads TGTGCCAGCAGTGAATTCAGGCAGGGGGCGAAGGAGCAGTACTTC. The rearrangement links TRBV2 to TRBJ2-7; the match to TRBD1 covers 8 bases. CDR1 and CDR2 from the germline V gene are SNHLY and FYNNEI. The J segment lost 7 bases and the V segment lost 2 bases, leaving 10 bases of the junction unmatched. CDR3 length equals 15 residues.

The chain uses TRBV27 and TRBJ1-2; possible D gene TRBD1, 5 bases. The CDR3 runs 14 residues. Germline CDR1 reads MNHEY; CDR2 reads SMNVEV (reference sequence). Trimming removed 6 bases at V and 6 bases at J, with 17 bases between. The CDR3 coding sequence is TGTGCCAGCAGGGGGGGACGGTGGGGCGATGGCTACACCTTC. This codes for CASRGGRWGDGYTF.

The chain recombines TRBV20-1 with TRBJ1-5, with a tentative D call TRBD1 (6 bases). The CDR3 has 14 amino acids. From germline, CDR1 is DFQATT and CDR2 SNEGSKA (reference sequence). Between the trimmed V and J ends, which lost 3 bases and 3 bases, there was a span of 12 bases. As DNA, the CDR3 is TGCAGTGCTAGTCAGACAGGCACCAATCAGCCCCAGCATTTT. As protein: CSASQTGTNQPQHF.

Many counts were recorded for this clone. The chain combines TRBV19 with TRBJ2-7; maybe TRBD1 (6 bases). CDR3 length: 14 amino acids. CDR1 LNHDA and CDR2 SQIVND come from the germline V gene (reference sequence). V dropped 5 bases and J dropped 3 bases, with 14 bases sitting between them. CDR3 DNA: TGTGCCAGTAGTGTCCGGGACACCTTCTACGAGCAGTACTTC. Translating it yields CASSVRDTFYEQYF.

The chain joins TRBV13 to TRBJ2-7; a weak D match, TRBD2 (5 bases). The V end was cut by 2 bases, the J end by 4 bases, with 12 bases between. Germline V gene data show CDR1 as PRHDT and CDR2 as FYEKMQ (reference sequence). The length of the CDR3 is 14 residues. Here the CDR3 DNA reads TGTGCCAGCAGCTTACCAGCGAGGGCTTACGAGCAGTACTTC. Encoded protein: CASSLPARAYEQYF.

This clone was recorded a few times. The chain uses TRBV28 and TRBJ1-2, with TRBD1 matching 7 bases. Germline V lookup: CDR1 MDHEN, CDR2 SYDVKM. The CDR3 contains 13 residues. V lost 3 bases and J lost 7; bases outside the gene matches: 5. CDR3 region: CASSFSTGAGYTF. DNA of the CDR3: TGTGCCAGCAGTTTTAGCACAGGGGCTGGCTACACCTTC.